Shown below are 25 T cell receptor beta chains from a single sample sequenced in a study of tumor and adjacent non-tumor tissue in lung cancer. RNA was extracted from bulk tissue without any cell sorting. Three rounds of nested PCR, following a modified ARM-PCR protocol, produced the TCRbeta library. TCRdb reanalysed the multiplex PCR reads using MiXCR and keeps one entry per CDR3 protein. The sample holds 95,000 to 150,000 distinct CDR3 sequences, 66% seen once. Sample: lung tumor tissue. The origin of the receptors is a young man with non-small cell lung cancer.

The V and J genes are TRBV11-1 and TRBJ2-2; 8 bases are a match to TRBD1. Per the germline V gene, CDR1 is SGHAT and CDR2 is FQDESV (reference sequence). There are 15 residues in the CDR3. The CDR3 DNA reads TGTGACTGCAGCTTACGTACAGGGGGCACCGGGGAGCTGTTTTTT. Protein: CDCSLRTGGTGELFF.

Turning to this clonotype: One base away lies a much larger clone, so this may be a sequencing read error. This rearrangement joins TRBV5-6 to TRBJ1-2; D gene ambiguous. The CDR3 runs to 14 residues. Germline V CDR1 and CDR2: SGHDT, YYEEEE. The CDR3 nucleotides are TGTGCCAGCAGCCCAGGCGGCGGCTCCTATGACTACACCTTC. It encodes CASSPGGGSYDYTF.

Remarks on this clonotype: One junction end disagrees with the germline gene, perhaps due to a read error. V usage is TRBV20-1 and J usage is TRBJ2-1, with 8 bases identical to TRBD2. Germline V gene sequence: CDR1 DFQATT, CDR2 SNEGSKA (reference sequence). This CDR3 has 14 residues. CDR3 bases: TGCAGTGCGGACCGGGGGGGGGCAAACAATGGGCAGTTCTTC. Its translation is CSADRGGANNGQFF.

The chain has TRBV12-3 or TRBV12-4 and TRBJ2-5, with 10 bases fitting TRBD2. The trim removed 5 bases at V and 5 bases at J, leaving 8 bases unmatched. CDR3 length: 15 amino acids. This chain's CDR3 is CASSGMTSGYETQYF. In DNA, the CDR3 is TGTGCCAGCAGTGGAATGACTAGCGGGTATGAGACCCAGTACTTC.

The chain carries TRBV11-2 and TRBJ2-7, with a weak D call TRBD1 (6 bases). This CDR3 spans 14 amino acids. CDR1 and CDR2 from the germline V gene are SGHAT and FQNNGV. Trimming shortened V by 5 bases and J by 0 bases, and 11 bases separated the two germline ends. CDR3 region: CASSQGHSSYEQYF. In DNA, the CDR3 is TGTGCCAGCAGCCAGGGGCATAGCTCCTACGAGCAGTACTTC.

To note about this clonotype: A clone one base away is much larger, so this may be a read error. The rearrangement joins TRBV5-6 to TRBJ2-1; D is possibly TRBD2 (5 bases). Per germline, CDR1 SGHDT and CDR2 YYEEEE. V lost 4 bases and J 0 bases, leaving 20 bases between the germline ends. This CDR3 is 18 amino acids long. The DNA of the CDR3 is TGTGCCAGCAGCCAATACCCTGGGGAGTCAGGCTCCTACAATGAGCAGTTCTTC. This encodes CASSQYPGESGSYNEQFF.

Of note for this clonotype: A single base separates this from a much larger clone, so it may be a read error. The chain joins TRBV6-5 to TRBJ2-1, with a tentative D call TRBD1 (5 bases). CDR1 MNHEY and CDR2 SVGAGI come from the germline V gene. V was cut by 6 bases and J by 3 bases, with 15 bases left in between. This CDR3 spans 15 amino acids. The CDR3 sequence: CASRGDRVYYNEQFF. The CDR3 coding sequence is TGTGCCAGCAGAGGGGATCGTGTATACTACAATGAGCAGTTCTTC.

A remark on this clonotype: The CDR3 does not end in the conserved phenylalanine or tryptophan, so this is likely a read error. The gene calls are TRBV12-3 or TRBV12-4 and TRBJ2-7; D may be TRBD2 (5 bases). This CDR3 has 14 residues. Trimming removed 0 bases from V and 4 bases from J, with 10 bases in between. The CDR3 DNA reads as TGTGCCAGCAGTTTAGCGGGAGAGCCTTACGAGCAGTACTTA. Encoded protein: CASSLAGEPYEQYL.

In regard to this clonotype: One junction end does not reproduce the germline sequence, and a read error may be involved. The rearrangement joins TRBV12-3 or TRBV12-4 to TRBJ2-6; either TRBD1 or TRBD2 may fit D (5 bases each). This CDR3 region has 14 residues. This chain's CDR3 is CASGTSSGANVPTF. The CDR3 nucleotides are TGTGCCAGCGGTACATCTTCCGGGGCCAACGTCCCGACTTTC.

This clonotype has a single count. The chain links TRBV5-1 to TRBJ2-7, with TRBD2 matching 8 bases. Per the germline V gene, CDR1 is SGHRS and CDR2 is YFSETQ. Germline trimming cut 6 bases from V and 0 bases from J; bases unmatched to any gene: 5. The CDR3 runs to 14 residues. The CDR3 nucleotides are TGCGCCAGCAACCGGGGGGGGAGCTCCTACGAGCAGTACTTC. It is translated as CASNRGGSSYEQYF.

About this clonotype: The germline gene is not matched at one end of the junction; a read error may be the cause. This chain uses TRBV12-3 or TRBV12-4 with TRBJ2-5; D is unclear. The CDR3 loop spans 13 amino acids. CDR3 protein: CASSSWYQEIQYF. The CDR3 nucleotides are TGTGCCAGCAGCTCGTGGTACCAAGAGATCCAGTACTTC.

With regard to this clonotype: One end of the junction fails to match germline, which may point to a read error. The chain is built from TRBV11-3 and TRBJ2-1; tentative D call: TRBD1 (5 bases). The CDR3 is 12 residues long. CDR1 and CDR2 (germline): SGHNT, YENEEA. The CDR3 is CASNLRQNEQFF. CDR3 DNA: TGTGCGAGCAACTTACGACAGAATGAGCAGTTCTTC.

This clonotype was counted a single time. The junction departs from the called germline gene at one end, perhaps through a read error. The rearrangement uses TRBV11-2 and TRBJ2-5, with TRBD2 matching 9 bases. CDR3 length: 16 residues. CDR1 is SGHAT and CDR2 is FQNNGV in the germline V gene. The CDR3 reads CASSFYGGRGVETQYF. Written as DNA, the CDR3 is TGTGCCAGTAGCTTTTACGGCGGGAGGGGCGTAGAGACCCAGTACTTC.

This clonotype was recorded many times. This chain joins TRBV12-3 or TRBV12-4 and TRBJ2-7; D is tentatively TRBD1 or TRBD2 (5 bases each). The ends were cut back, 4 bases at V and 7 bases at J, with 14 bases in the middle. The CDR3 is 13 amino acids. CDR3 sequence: CASSSEGPGEQYF. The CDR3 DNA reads TGTGCCAGCAGTTCAGAGGGACCGGGGGAGCAGTACTTC.

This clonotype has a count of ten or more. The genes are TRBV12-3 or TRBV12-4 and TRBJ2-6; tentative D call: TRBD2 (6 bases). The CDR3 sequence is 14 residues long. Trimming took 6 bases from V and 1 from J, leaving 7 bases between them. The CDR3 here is CASSRGSGANVLTF. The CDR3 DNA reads TGTGCCAGCAGCCGGGGGTCTGGGGCCAACGTCCTGACTTTC.

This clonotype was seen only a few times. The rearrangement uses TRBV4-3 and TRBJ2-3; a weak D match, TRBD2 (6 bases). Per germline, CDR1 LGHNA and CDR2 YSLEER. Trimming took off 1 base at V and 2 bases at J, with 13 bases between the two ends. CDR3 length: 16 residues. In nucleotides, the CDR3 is TGCGCCAGCAGCCAAGCTGTTAGCGGTTTCACAGATACGCAGTATTTT. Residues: CASSQAVSGFTDTQYF.

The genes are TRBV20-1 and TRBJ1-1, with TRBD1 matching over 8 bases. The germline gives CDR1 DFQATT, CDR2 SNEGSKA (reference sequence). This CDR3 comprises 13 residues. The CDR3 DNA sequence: TGCGGTGGGTGGGACAGGCAGAACACTGAAGCTTTCTTT. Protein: CGGWDRQNTEAFF.

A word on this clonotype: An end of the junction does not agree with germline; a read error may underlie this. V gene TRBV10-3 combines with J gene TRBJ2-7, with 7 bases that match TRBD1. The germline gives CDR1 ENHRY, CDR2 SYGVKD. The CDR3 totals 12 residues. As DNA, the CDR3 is TGTGCCGTCAGTGAGACAGGGAGCGAGCAGTACTTC. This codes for CAVSETGSEQYF.

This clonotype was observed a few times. This chain's CDR3 is CSAREGIVGYTF. The CDR3, as DNA: TGCAGTGCTAGGGAAGGGATAGTTGGCTACACCTTC. V gene TRBV20-1 combines with J gene TRBJ1-2; D is uncertain. The CDR3 totals 12 residues. Trimming cost V 3 bases and J 7 bases, with 12 bases left between them. CDR1 is DFQATT, CDR2 SNEGSKA, per germline (reference sequence).

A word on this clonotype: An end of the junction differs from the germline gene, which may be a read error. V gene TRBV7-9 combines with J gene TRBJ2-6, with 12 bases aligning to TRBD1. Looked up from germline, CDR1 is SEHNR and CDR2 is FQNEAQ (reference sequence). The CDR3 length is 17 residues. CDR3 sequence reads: CTSSLGQGAAGANVLNF. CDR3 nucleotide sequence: TGTACCAGCAGCTTGGGACAGGGGGCAGCAGGGGCCAACGTCCTGAATTTC.

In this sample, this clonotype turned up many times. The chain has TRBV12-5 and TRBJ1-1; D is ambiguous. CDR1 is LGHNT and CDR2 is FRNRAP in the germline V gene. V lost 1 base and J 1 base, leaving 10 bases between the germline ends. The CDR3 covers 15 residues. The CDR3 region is CASGLDRLENTEAFF. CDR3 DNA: TGTGCTAGTGGTTTGGATCGGCTCGAGAACACTGAAGCTTTCTTT.

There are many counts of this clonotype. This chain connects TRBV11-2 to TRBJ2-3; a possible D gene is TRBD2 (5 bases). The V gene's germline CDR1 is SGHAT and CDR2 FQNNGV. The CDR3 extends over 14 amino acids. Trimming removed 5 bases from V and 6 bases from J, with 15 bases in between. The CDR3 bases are TGTGCCAGCAGCCGGGATCTTAACCCCGATACGCAGTATTTT. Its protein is CASSRDLNPDTQYF.

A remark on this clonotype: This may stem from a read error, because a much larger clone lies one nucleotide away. The CDR3: CASSQAGSSSYKQYF. The CDR3 nucleotides read TGCGCCAGCAGCCAAGCAGGATCGAGCTCCTACAAGCAGTACTTC. This chain joins TRBV4-1 and TRBJ2-7; D unresolved. Germline CDR1 and CDR2: MGHRA and YSYEKL. The CDR3 loop spans 15 amino acids.

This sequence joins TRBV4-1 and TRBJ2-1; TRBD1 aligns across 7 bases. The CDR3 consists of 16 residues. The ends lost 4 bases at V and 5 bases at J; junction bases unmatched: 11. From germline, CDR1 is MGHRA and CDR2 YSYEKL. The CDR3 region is CASSPIQGDPHNEQFF. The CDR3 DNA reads TGCGCCAGCAGCCCCATTCAGGGGGACCCCCACAATGAGCAGTTCTTC.

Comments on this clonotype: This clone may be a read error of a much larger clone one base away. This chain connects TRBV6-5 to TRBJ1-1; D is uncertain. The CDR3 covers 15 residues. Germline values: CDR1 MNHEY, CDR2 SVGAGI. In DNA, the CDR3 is TGTGCCAACAGTTACCGAGGGCGGATGAACACTGAAGCTTTCTTT. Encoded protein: CANSYRGRMNTEAFF.